Shown below are 21 T cell receptor beta chains from a single sample sequenced in a study of CD8 T cells in ankylosing spondylitis. Overall study results and limits: Within ankylosing spondylitis blood, a TCR beta motif made up of several highly homologous variants appeared to be characteristic.

For these receptors, no antigen is known. Via MiXCR, TCRdb re-called the 5' RACE reads, giving one row per CDR3 protein. There are about 540,000 distinct CDR3 sequences in the sample; more than 9.5% occur only once, and about 6.5% lies in the top ten. Material: blood, either unsorted or a sorted T cell fraction (not recorded which). All receptors come from a male donor with ankylosing spondylitis.

The chain recombines TRBV5-1 with TRBJ2-1; the D gene could be TRBD1 or TRBD2 (5 bases each). V was shortened by 3 bases and J by 4 bases, with 11 bases between the two germline ends. The V gene's germline CDR1 is SGHRS and CDR2 YFSETQ. There are 14 residues in the CDR3. The CDR3 loop reads CASSSEGRYNEQFF. DNA of the CDR3: TGCGCCAGCAGCTCTGAGGGACGGTACAATGAGCAGTTCTTC.

The chain employs TRBV7-9 and TRBJ2-7, with D unresolved. The germline CDR1 and CDR2 sequences are SEHNR and FQNEAQ (reference sequence). The length of the CDR3 is 14 residues. Trimming removed 5 bases at V and 2 bases at J, with 13 bases between. CDR3 protein: CASSHEVTTYEQYF. The CDR3 DNA is TGTGCCAGCAGCCACGAGGTGACGACCTACGAGCAGTACTTC.

This clonotype turned up a few times. The chain uses TRBV7-9 and TRBJ2-1; D call uncertain. The germline V and J ends were trimmed by 1 base and 8 bases, with 6 bases remaining between them. Germline values: CDR1 SEHNR, CDR2 FQNEAQ (reference sequence). This CDR3 spans 12 amino acids. Here the CDR3 DNA reads TGTGCCAGCAGCTTAGATCCGCATGAGCAGTTCTTC. Its protein product is CASSLDPHEQFF.

This chain links TRBV12-3 or TRBV12-4 with TRBJ1-5; a possible D gene is TRBD1 (6 bases). This CDR3 is 13 amino acids long. With 9 bases removed from V and 2 bases from J, the gap between germline ends came to 11 bases. For the CDR3, the DNA is TGTGCCAGTGTTGCAGGGGGCAATCAGCCCCAGCATTTT. It is translated as CASVAGGNQPQHF.

The chain is built from TRBV15 and TRBJ1-1; 8 positions agree with TRBD1. The CDR3 is made up of 14 amino acids. CDR1 is LNHNV, CDR2 YYDKDF, per germline (reference sequence). Losses at the gene ends were 1 base for V and 3 bases for J; bases not matched to a gene: 1. The chain's CDR3 is CATSRADRDTEAFF. The CDR3 DNA reads as TGTGCCACCAGCAGAGCGGACAGGGACACTGAAGCTTTCTTT.

The table lists this clonotype with a few counts. The gene calls are TRBV7-9 and TRBJ2-7, with D unclear. This CDR3 comprises 12 residues. The V gene lost 3 bases and the J gene lost 5 bases, with 8 bases spanning the gap. Germline CDR1 and CDR2: SEHNR and FQNEAQ (reference sequence). The CDR3 DNA follows: TGTGCCAGCAGCTTCCGGTTTGACGAGCAGTACGTC. Encoded protein: CASSFRFDEQYV.

CDR3 amino acids: CSARDPQGARGTAVDQPQHF. The CDR3 DNA reads as TGCAGTGCTAGAGACCCCCAGGGGGCGCGTGGTACAGCAGTCGATCAGCCCCAGCATTTT. V usage is TRBV20-1 and J usage is TRBJ1-5; TRBD1 matches 8 bases. Germline loops: CDR1 DFQATT, CDR2 SNEGSKA (reference sequence). The V gene end was trimmed by 0 bases and the J gene end by 5 bases; junction bases not matched to a gene: 21. The length of the CDR3 is 20 residues.

This clonotype was observed a few times. The chain links TRBV12-3 or TRBV12-4 to TRBJ2-5; unclear D gene. Trimming removed 5 bases from V and 2 bases from J, with 9 bases in between. The CDR3 extends over 13 amino acids. The CDR3 protein is CASSVWGQETQYF. As DNA, the CDR3 is TGTGCCAGCAGTGTTTGGGGACAAGAGACCCAGTACTTC.

The V gene is TRBV5-1, the J gene TRBJ1-2; D unresolved. V was cut by 3 bases and J by 6 bases, with 18 bases left in between. The CDR3 loop spans 15 amino acids. Germline loops: CDR1 SGHRS, CDR2 YFSETQ. CDR3 sequence reads: CASSSLPFGPNGYTF. Written as DNA, the CDR3 is TGCGCCAGCAGCTCCCTGCCGTTCGGCCCTAATGGCTACACCTTC.

The table lists this clonotype with a few counts. The rearrangement joins TRBV7-2 to TRBJ1-5; 7 nucleotides line up with TRBD1. The CDR3 has 15 amino acids. V dropped 5 bases and J dropped 7; count of bases not matched to a gene: 11. Looked up from germline, CDR1 is SGHTA and CDR2 is FQGNSA. The CDR3: CASSPNPTGNQPQHF. CDR3 nucleotides: TGTGCCAGCAGCCCTAACCCGACAGGGAACCAGCCCCAGCATTTT.

This clonotype has ten or more counts. The V call is TRBV6-6, the J call TRBJ2-5; D unclear. The CDR3 extends over 11 amino acids. Trimming cost V 5 bases and J 5 bases, with 6 bases left between them. Per germline, CDR1 MNHNY and CDR2 SVGAGI (reference sequence). CDR3 bases: TGTGCCAGCAGTAACGAGGAGACCCAGTACTTC. Its translation: CASSNEETQYF.

The chain links TRBV30 to TRBJ1-5, with D maybe TRBD1 (5 bases). CDR3 size: 16 residues. Germline values: CDR1 GTSNPN, CDR2 SVGIG (reference sequence). V lost 1 base and J 0 bases, leaving 13 bases between the germline ends. The CDR3 nucleotides read TGTGCCTGGAGTGCCAGGGAGAGGCCTAGCAATCAGCCCCAGCATTTT. The encoded protein is CAWSARERPSNQPQHF.

V gene TRBV12-3 or TRBV12-4 combines with J gene TRBJ2-2; D is uncertain. The CDR3 spans 13 residues. Trimming stripped 3 bases from V and 3 bases from J, with 5 bases between. Written as DNA, the CDR3 is TGTGCCAGCAGTTTTGTGGACACCGGGGAGCTGTTTTTT. Its protein product is CASSFVDTGELFF.

The chain uses TRBV12-3 or TRBV12-4 and TRBJ2-3, with TRBD1 identical over 10 bases. The CDR3 has 15 residues. The J segment lost 4 bases and the V segment lost 4 bases, leaving 5 bases of the junction unmatched. The CDR3 DNA sequence: TGTGCCAGCAGTTCCGGGACAGGGGATGCAGATACGCAGTATTTT. Translated, it gives CASSSGTGDADTQYF.

A note on this clonotype: This sequence may be a read error, since a much larger clone differs from it by one base. V gene TRBV29-1 combines with J gene TRBJ2-1; maybe TRBD2 (7 bases). The J call may be wrong; the DNA end is better matched by TRBJ2-7. The CDR3 is 16 amino acids. Germline CDR1 is SQVTM and CDR2 is ANQGSEA. CDR3 residues: CSVEEAGGGSYNEQYF. The CDR3 DNA sequence: TGCAGCGTTGAAGAGGCTGGGGGGGGCTCCTACAATGAGCAGTACTTC.

This sequence joins TRBV12-3 or TRBV12-4 and TRBJ2-3, with a possible D match to TRBD1 (5 bases). Trimming removed 2 bases from V and 2 bases from J, with 14 bases in between. CDR3 length equals 16 residues. The CDR3 bases are TGTGCCAGCAGTTTAAATTGGGGCGGACACACAGATACGCAGTATTTT. Its translation is CASSLNWGGHTDTQYF.

This clonotype was found a few times. The V call is TRBV6-1, the J call TRBJ1-6; D gene ambiguous. The CDR3 totals 13 residues. Between the trimmed V and J ends, which lost 6 bases and 0 bases, there was a span of 3 bases. Per germline, CDR1 MNHNS and CDR2 SASEGT. The DNA of the CDR3 is TGTGCCAGCAGGGTCTCCTATAATTCACCCCTCCACTTT. It yields the protein CASRVSYNSPLHF.

This clonotype was seen a handful of times. This chain joins TRBV5-1 and TRBJ2-3; D uncertain. Germline assignment: CDR1 SGHRS and CDR2 YFSETQ. The CDR3 length is 16 residues. V was trimmed by 1 base and J by 2 bases, leaving 14 bases between them. CDR3 residues: CASSLNQLALTDTQYF. CDR3 nucleotides: TGCGCCAGCAGCTTGAATCAACTTGCTCTCACAGATACGCAGTATTTT.

This clonotype was seen more than once but under ten times. This chain joins TRBV20-1 and TRBJ1-5; D is uncertain. The CDR3 loop spans 14 amino acids. Trimming took 1 base from V and 3 from J, leaving 10 bases between them. The V gene's germline CDR1 is DFQATT and CDR2 SNEGSKA (reference sequence). The CDR3: CSARVTGDNQPQHF. Here the CDR3 DNA reads TGCAGTGCTAGAGTTACCGGGGACAATCAGCCCCAGCATTTT.

Many counts were recorded for this clonotype. V and J are TRBV7-9 and TRBJ2-1; D might be TRBD2 (6 bases). V gave up 6 bases and J gave up 9 bases, with 12 bases separating them. The CDR3 length is 12 residues. Germline values: CDR1 SEHNR, CDR2 FQNEAQ (reference sequence). The CDR3 loop reads CASSLSGTEQFF. The CDR3 coding sequence is TGTGCCAGCAGTCTTAGCGGCACTGAGCAGTTCTTC.

The chain couples TRBV30 to TRBJ2-7, with 10 bases aligning to TRBD2. The CDR3 runs to 13 residues. V was pared by 5 bases and J by 7 bases, with 8 bases of the junction left unmatched. The germline V gene has CDR1 GTSNPN and CDR2 SVGIG (reference sequence). This CDR3 reads CAWEPSGSGEQYF. CDR3 nucleotides: TGTGCCTGGGAACCTAGCGGGAGTGGGGAGCAGTACTTC. Supplemented by reference TRBV30 and TRBJ2-7, the full variable domain reads SQTIHQWPATLVQPVGSPLSLECTVEGTSNPNLYWYRQAAGRGLQLLFYSVGIGQISSEVPQNLSASRPQDRQFILSSKKLLLSDSGFYLCAWEPSGSGEQYFGPGTRLTVT.